Below, one T cell receptor beta chain is given with its context. These data belong to a study of blood T cell repertoires in COVID-19. Across the whole study: COVID-19 samples, acute and convalescent, were from the United States, Italy and Spain. From T cells, B-cell-depleted T cells, or PBMCs came the material, which was cDNA or gDNA.

Original analysis: Reference gene primer amplification gave estimated nucleated cell counts. Some clones are missing from TCRdb's copy, which holds only in-frame ones; the method was immunoSEQ multiplex PCR. The V and J calls and clone size come from that table; D and trimming were worked out from the DNA. In the table there are about 180,000 clones, roughly nine tenths of which are singletons. CDR1 and CDR2 (germline): SEHNR, FQNEAQ (reference sequence). This CDR3 comprises 17 residues. The J segment lost 5 bases and the V segment lost 4 bases, leaving 8 bases of the junction unmatched. The sequenced sample was peripheral blood. The TCR comes from a man aged 18 to 30 who had recovered from COVID-19. The chain uses TRBV7-9 and TRBJ1-4; 12 nucleotides align to TRBD1. The chain's CDR3 is CASSSHPGQGANEKLFF. DNA for the CDR3: TGTGCCAGCAGCTCCCACCCGGGACAGGGGGCGAATGAAAAACTGTTTTTT.